The subject of this entry is one T cell receptor beta chain. Donors comprised only Caucasian adults living in Nashville, Tennessee. Clones were read by immunoSEQ multiplex PCR, and TCRdb kept only the in-frame ones, dropping some. The sample carries some 2,000,000 clones, approximately 95% recorded once. The germline V gene has CDR1 SGHRS and CDR2 YFSETQ. The CDR3 covers 18 residues. The ends lost 4 bases at V and 0 bases at J; junction bases unmatched: 10. The data are from a study of shared clonotypes between healthy human individuals. Study as a whole: For every donor, three CD4 naive, three CD4 memory, two CD8 naive and one CD8 memory plates were used.

The sequencing input was naive CD4+ T cells sorted from blood. The subset denotes: CD45RA+ positively selected. This sequence was found in a man between 18 and 35 years old in good health. The chain couples TRBV5-1 to TRBJ2-7; 13 nucleotides line up with TRBD2. CDR3 protein: CASSARTSGSVPSYEQYF. The CDR3 DNA reads as TGCGCCAGCAGCGCGCGGACTAGCGGGAGCGTGCCCTCCTACGAGCAGTACTTC.